These 2 T cell receptor beta chains originate from one sample sequenced in a study of OX40 agonist ivuxolimab in advanced cancers. Sequencing used immunoSEQ multiplex PCR; TCRdb keeps in-frame clones, though not all of them. The table has 40,000 to 50,000 clones, approximately 90% seen once. Source: CD4+ or CD8+ T cells sorted from blood, taken in a trial of the OX40 agonist ivuxolimab. The receptors shown here come from an adult with an advanced solid tumor such as melanoma, head and neck, liver or kidney cancer.

The chain employs TRBV4-1 and TRBJ2-5, with unresolved D. CDR1 and CDR2 from the germline V gene are MGHRA and YSYEKL. Trimming left V 0 bases short and J 5 bases short, with 7 bases between. The CDR3 has 13 residues. The CDR3 region has the DNA TGCGCCAGCAGCCAAGATCCCCTTGAGACCCAGTACTTC. It codes for CASSQDPLETQYF.

The chain combines TRBV13 with TRBJ2-7; 7 nucleotides line up with TRBD2. Germline CDR1 and CDR2: PRHDT and FYEKMQ (reference sequence). The CDR3 covers 21 residues. J was trimmed by 3 bases and V by 4 bases; bases with no gene match: 27. The CDR3 region is CASSSQGFGGTTPETYYEQYF. The CDR3, as DNA: TGTGCCAGCAGCTCCCAGGGCTTTGGGGGGACTACCCCCGAGACTTACTACGAGCAGTACTTC.